This is a list of T cell receptor beta chains from one sample in a study of regulatory T cells in long-lasting Graves disease. TCRdb analysed the multiplex PCR reads with MiXCR anew, one entry per CDR3 protein. The sample consists of more than 300,000 distinct CDR3 sequences, 20% to 25% of them appearing once. This specimen was peripheral blood mononuclear cells (PBMCs), taken when the disease was refractory, from a patient treated with antithyroid drugs. The origin of the receptors is a middle-aged woman with Graves disease. CDR3s include the opening cysteine and the closing phenylalanine or tryptophan. Each record gives: CDR3 protein, CDR3 DNA, V gene, D gene, clone size, J gene. A D gene is named only where the DNA matches it firmly. Where a row states a size, it is once, few, many or the class of an expanded clone; other rows omit it.

CDR3aa: CASSRPEKPPEAFF
CDR3nt: TGTGCCAGCAGTCGCCCAGAAAAACCCCCTGAAGCTTTCTTT
v_gene: TRBV28
d_gene: NA
abundance: NA
j_gene: TRBJ1-1

CDR3aa: CSADPTDSSYEQYF
CDR3nt: TGCAGTGCCGATCCCACTGACAGCTCCTACGAGCAGTACTTC
v_gene: TRBV20-1
d_gene: NA
abundance: NA
j_gene: TRBJ2-7

CDR3aa: CASSYPPGQGNDHEQYF
CDR3nt: TGTGCCAGCAGTTACCCTCCGGGACAGGGGAATGACCACGAGCAGTACTTC
v_gene: TRBV6-5
d_gene: TRBD1
abundance: NA
j_gene: TRBJ2-7

CDR3aa: CASSFGLSYEQYF
CDR3nt: TGTGCCAGCAGTTTTGGGCTTTCCTACGAGCAGTACTTC
v_gene: TRBV28
d_gene: NA
abundance: many
j_gene: TRBJ2-7

CDR3aa: CASSYSQFSGNTIYF
CDR3nt: TGTGCCAGCAGTTACTCGCAGTTCTCTGGAAACACCATATATTTT
v_gene: TRBV6-6
d_gene: NA
abundance: NA
j_gene: TRBJ1-3

CDR3aa: CASSFRTALDAEAFF
CDR3nt: TGCGCCAGCAGCTTTAGGACAGCATTGGACGCTGAAGCTTTCTTT
v_gene: TRBV5-1
d_gene: NA
abundance: NA
j_gene: TRBJ1-1

CDR3aa: CASSLTGTSGSREQFF
CDR3nt: TGTGCCAGCAGCTTAACGGGGACTAGCGGGAGCCGTGAGCAGTTCTTC
v_gene: TRBV7-3
d_gene: TRBD2
abundance: NA
j_gene: TRBJ2-1

CDR3aa: CSARDFGQGGYGYTF
CDR3nt: TGCAGTGCTAGAGATTTCGGACAGGGAGGCTATGGCTACACCTTC
v_gene: TRBV20-1
d_gene: TRBD1
abundance: NA
j_gene: TRBJ1-2

CDR3aa: CSARDLSPETQYF
CDR3nt: TGCAGTGCTAGAGATCTCTCCCCGGAGACCCAGTACTTC
v_gene: TRBV20-1
d_gene: NA
abundance: NA
j_gene: TRBJ2-5

CDR3aa: CSARDDSSTDTQYF
CDR3nt: TGCAGTGCTAGAGATGATTCCAGCACAGATACGCAGTATTTT
v_gene: TRBV20-1
d_gene: NA
abundance: NA
j_gene: TRBJ2-3

CDR3aa: CSVGTSGSPLSSYNEQFF
CDR3nt: TGCAGCGTAGGGACTAGCGGGAGTCCACTGAGCTCCTACAATGAGCAGTTCTTC
v_gene: TRBV29-1
d_gene: TRBD2
abundance: NA
j_gene: TRBJ2-1

CDR3aa: CASSSLVTNYEQYF
CDR3nt: TGTGCCAGCAGCTCACTAGTTACGAACTACGAGCAGTACTTC
v_gene: TRBV11-2
d_gene: NA
abundance: many
j_gene: TRBJ2-7

CDR3aa: CSARVPVGYGYTF
CDR3nt: TGCAGTGCTAGAGTCCCGGTTGGTTATGGCTACACCTTC
v_gene: TRBV20-1
d_gene: NA
abundance: NA
j_gene: TRBJ1-2

CDR3aa: CSASPSAGGLDEQYF
CDR3nt: TGCAGTGCTAGCCCCTCAGCGGGAGGCCTGGACGAGCAGTACTTC
v_gene: TRBV20-1
d_gene: TRBD2
abundance: NA
j_gene: TRBJ2-7

CDR3aa: CSASKGSTTVYNEQFF
CDR3nt: TGCAGTGCTAGTAAAGGAAGCACTACCGTCTACAATGAGCAGTTCTTC
v_gene: TRBV20-1
d_gene: NA
abundance: NA
j_gene: TRBJ2-1

CDR3aa: CSARASFGVETQYF
CDR3nt: TGCAGTGCGAGAGCTTCCTTTGGGGTAGAGACCCAGTACTTC
v_gene: TRBV20-1
d_gene: NA
abundance: NA
j_gene: TRBJ2-5

CDR3aa: CASTQVNTDTQYF
CDR3nt: TGTGCCAGCACCCAGGTGAACACAGATACGCAGTATTTT
v_gene: TRBV2
d_gene: NA
abundance: once
j_gene: TRBJ2-3

CDR3aa: CASSLSRDIGYEQYF
CDR3nt: TGTGCCAGCAGTTTAAGCCGGGACATAGGCTACGAGCAGTACTTC
v_gene: TRBV28
d_gene: NA
abundance: many
j_gene: TRBJ2-7

CDR3aa: CASSWLRDRNYGYTF
CDR3nt: TGTGCCAGCAGCTGGCTCCGGGACAGGAACTATGGCTACACCTTC
v_gene: TRBV5-5
d_gene: TRBD1
abundance: NA
j_gene: TRBJ1-2

CDR3aa: CSVSGQGGEQYF
CDR3nt: TGCAGCGTTTCCGGACAGGGGGGCGAGCAGTACTTC
v_gene: TRBV29-1
d_gene: TRBD1
abundance: few
j_gene: TRBJ2-7

CDR3aa: CASSLSVNTGELFF
CDR3nt: TGTGCCAGCAGTTTAAGTGTGAACACCGGGGAGCTGTTTTTT
v_gene: TRBV28
d_gene: NA
abundance: many
j_gene: TRBJ2-2

CDR3aa: CASSQDFGQGIQPQHF
CDR3nt: TGTGCCAGCAGCCAAGATTTCGGACAGGGGATACAGCCCCAGCATTTT
v_gene: TRBV3-1
d_gene: TRBD1
abundance: NA
j_gene: TRBJ1-5

CDR3aa: CASSPRDTSYEQYF
CDR3nt: TGTGCCAGCTCACCCCGGGACACCTCCTACGAGCAGTACTTC
v_gene: TRBV2
d_gene: NA
abundance: few
j_gene: TRBJ2-7

CDR3aa: CASSSGVLGYTF
CDR3nt: TGTGCCAGTAGCTCCGGGGTTCTTGGCTACACCTTC
v_gene: TRBV19
d_gene: NA
abundance: few
j_gene: TRBJ1-2

CDR3aa: CATLRDRVNTEAFF
CDR3nt: TGTGCCACCCTTAGGGACAGGGTTAACACTGAAGCTTTCTTT
v_gene: TRBV6-1
d_gene: TRBD1
abundance: many
j_gene: TRBJ1-1

CDR3aa: CASRGTSGSHTGELFF
CDR3nt: TGTGCCAGCAGGGGGACTAGCGGGAGCCACACCGGGGAGCTGTTTTTT
v_gene: TRBV12-3/TRBV12-4
d_gene: TRBD2
abundance: NA
j_gene: TRBJ2-2